Listed below are T cell receptor beta chains from one sample, sequenced in a study of T cell repertoires in cytomegalovirus infection. One entry per CDR3 protein results from TCRdb running MiXCR on the reads. The repertoire holds fewer than 550,000 distinct CDR3 sequences, with 16% as singletons. Sequencing was performed on CD8+ T cells from PBMCs. All receptors come from a human donor in good health (CMV status not recorded). Some clones in this sample may be carry-over from other donors' samples. Both conserved end residues are part of each CDR3. The order of the fields is clone size, V gene, D gene, J gene, CDR3 DNA, CDR3 protein. A D gene is named only where the DNA matches it firmly. A clone size is listed for some rows: how often the clone was seen (once, few, many), or a class if it is expanded.

>few|TRBV29-1|-|TRBJ2-5
TGCAGCGCCCTGGGAGACGAGGAGACCCAGTACTTC
CSALGDEETQYF
>-|TRBV4-3|TRBD1|TRBJ1-1
TGCGCCAGCAGCCAAGATTGGGGGGGACAGATGAACACTGAAGCTTTCTTT
CASSQDWGGQMNTEAFF
>few|TRBV15|-|TRBJ2-7
TGTGCCACCAGCATAAAACGGGCATCCTACGAGCAGTACTTC
CATSIKRASYEQYF
>-|TRBV9|-|TRBJ2-2
TGTGCCAGCAGCATAGGGCGGAGCACCGGGGAGCTGTTTTTT
CASSIGRSTGELFF
>many|TRBV7-3|-|TRBJ2-3
TGTGCCAGCAGCTTAACCCCGGGCACAGATACGCAGTATTTT
CASSLTPGTDTQYF
>many|TRBV28|-|TRBJ1-1
TGTGCCAGCACCCCACTACCGGGTTCTCCTGAAGCTTTCTTT
CASTPLPGSPEAFF
>-|TRBV7-9|-|TRBJ2-4
TGTGCCAGCAGCCAGACGAGAGGGGGTCAAAACATTCAGTACTTC
CASSQTRGGQNIQYF
>-|TRBV4-1|TRBD1|TRBJ1-3
TGCGCCAGCAGCCCCAGGGGGCCTTTCTCTGGAAACACCATATATTTT
CASSPRGPFSGNTIYF
>-|TRBV7-9|-|TRBJ1-4
TGTGCCAGCAGCTTACAGGGGACTAATGAAAAACTGTTTTTT
CASSLQGTNEKLFF
>many|TRBV7-9|TRBD1|TRBJ2-2
TGTGCCAGCAGCTGGGGACAGCCGAACACCGGGGAGCTGTTTTTT
CASSWGQPNTGELFF
>many|TRBV11-2|-|TRBJ2-7
TGTGCCAGCAGCTTAGGGGGGGGCGGCGAGCAGTACTTC
CASSLGGGGEQYF
>-|TRBV19|TRBD1|TRBJ2-1
TGTGCCAGTAGTATCCCCGGGACAGGGTGGAGATACAATGAGCAGTTCTTC
CASSIPGTGWRYNEQFF
>many|TRBV12-3/TRBV12-4|-|TRBJ2-5
TGTGCCAGCAGTCTTGGTGGAGGGGCGTGGGAGACCCAGTACTTC
CASSLGGGAWETQYF
>many|TRBV7-9|-|TRBJ2-2
TGTGCCAGCAGCTTAAGTTACCAGGGACCTCACACCGGGGAGCTGTTTTTT
CASSLSYQGPHTGELFF
>many|TRBV2|-|TRBJ1-1
TGTGCCAGCAGTGAACGACTCTGGGTAACGAACACTGAAGCTTTCTTT
CASSERLWVTNTEAFF
>-|TRBV7-9|-|TRBJ2-4
TGTGCCAGCAGCTTAAATCCCCCCCCAGCGGTAGCCAAAAACATTCAGTACTTC
CASSLNPPPAVAKNIQYF
>many|TRBV7-9|-|TRBJ1-1
TGTGCCAGCAGCTTAGTTCGTGGACAGACTGAAGCTTTCTTT
CASSLVRGQTEAFF
>-|TRBV5-5|TRBD1|TRBJ1-3
TGTGCCAGCAGCCCGATCCGGGACAGACGCTCTGGAAACACCATATATTTT
CASSPIRDRRSGNTIYF
>-|TRBV12-3/TRBV12-4|TRBD1|TRBJ2-1
TGTGCCAGCAGTGACCCACACAGGGGGTCTGGGGATGAGCAGTTCTTC
CASSDPHRGSGDEQFF
>few|TRBV27|-|TRBJ2-3
TGTGCCAGCAAACAAACAGCCGATACGCAGTATTTT
CASKQTADTQYF
>few|TRBV7-9|TRBD1|TRBJ1-2
TGTGCCAGCAGACCGGGACAGAATAACTATGGCTACACCTTC
CASRPGQNNYGYTF
>many|TRBV19|TRBD2|TRBJ2-1
TGTGCCAGTAGTACCCCTCTAGCGGGAGAGGAGTATGAGCAGTTCTTC
CASSTPLAGEEYEQFF
>-|TRBV19|TRBD2|TRBJ2-7
TGTGCCAGTAGTATAGATTTGGGCCTCGGGGGGGCCGAGCAGTACTTC
CASSIDLGLGGAEQYF
>-|TRBV10-2|-|TRBJ2-7
TGCGCCAGCGCCAGCTACGAGCAGTACTTC
CASASYEQYF
>few|TRBV5-1|TRBD1|TRBJ2-7
TGCGCCAGCAGCTTAGGGGGCACCGGCGAGCAGTACTTC
CASSLGGTGEQYF
>once|TRBV27|-|TRBJ2-3
TGTGCCAGCAGTTTGGTCAGGGTTGACACAGATACGCAGTATTTT
CASSLVRVDTDTQYF